These 20 T cell receptor beta chains share one sample of origin, sequenced in a study of shared clonotypes between healthy human individuals. Naive-designated CD8 cells lacked CD45RO, were positively enriched for CCR7, and omitted terminally differentiated effector memory CD45RA+ cells. Repertoires were generated with immunoSEQ multiplex PCR, while TCRdb's copy carries only in-frame clones and drops some. The sample holds roughly 850,000 clones, just over 95% seen once. Sequencing used naive CD8+ T cells sorted from blood. These receptors all come from a man aged 25 to 40 in good health.

The J gene is TRBJ2-7, the V gene TRBV28, with D possibly called TRBD1 or TRBD2 (5 bases each). The CDR3 is 14 amino acids. CDR1 and CDR2 (germline): MDHEN, SYDVKM. V lost 5 bases and J 2 bases, leaving 13 bases between the germline ends. The DNA of the CDR3 is TGTGCCAGCAGTCCCCGACAGACTACCTACGAGCAGTACTTC. Translation: CASSPRQTTYEQYF.

The chain joins TRBV6-6 to TRBJ2-7; no clear D gene. The ends were cut back, 2 bases at V and 4 bases at J, with 12 bases in the middle. The CDR3 is 14 residues long. Germline CDR1 MNHNY, CDR2 SVGAGI (reference sequence). The CDR3 reads CASSYGGAVYEQYF. CDR3 nucleotides: TGTGCCAGCAGTTACGGTGGTGCTGTATACGAGCAGTACTTC.

The chain carries TRBV4-3 and TRBJ2-1; maybe TRBD2 (5 bases). The length of the CDR3 is 17 residues. The ends were cut back, 0 bases at V and 8 bases at J, with 20 bases in the middle. Germline V CDR1 and CDR2: LGHNA, YSLEER. CDR3 in amino acids: CASSQDRRVGPLDEQFF. The CDR3 bases are TGCGCCAGCAGCCAAGATCGGCGGGTTGGGCCTCTGGATGAGCAGTTCTTC.

The chain uses TRBV27 and TRBJ2-7; tentatively, D is TRBD1 (5 bases). The germline CDR1 and CDR2 sequences are MNHEY and SMNVEV (reference sequence). V was pared by 5 bases and J by 3 bases, with 20 bases between. This CDR3 contains 16 residues. The CDR3 DNA follows: TGTGCCAGCAGTCCGCTTTCAGGGTCTACCGACTACGAGCAGTACTTC. As protein: CASSPLSGSTDYEQYF.

The J gene is TRBJ1-1, the V gene TRBV27; no clear D gene. CDR1 is MNHEY and CDR2 is SMNVEV in the germline V gene (reference sequence). V dropped 3 bases and J dropped 3 bases, with 11 bases sitting between them. The CDR3 runs 14 residues. The CDR3 sequence is CASSLWEADTEAFF. CDR3 bases: TGTGCCAGCAGTTTGTGGGAAGCGGACACTGAAGCTTTCTTT.

This clone was seen a single time. This chain joins TRBV7-9 and TRBJ2-7; possibly TRBD2 for D (6 bases). Trimming stripped 5 bases from V and 6 bases from J, with 17 bases between. In germline, CDR1 is SEHNR, CDR2 FQNEAQ (reference sequence). The CDR3 totals 14 residues. CDR3 loop: CASSLEGLAREQYF. In DNA form, the CDR3 reads TGTGCCAGCAGCCTAGAGGGGCTAGCGCGCGAGCAGTACTTC.

As for this clone: Distinct nucleotide sequences in the sample also encode this CDR3. This chain links TRBV9 with TRBJ2-7; unclear D gene. This CDR3 comprises 9 residues. Germline-derived CDR1 and CDR2 are SGDLS and YYNGEE. V shed 7 bases and J shed 4 bases, with 3 bases lying between them. CDR3 sequence: CASGYEQYF. In DNA, the CDR3 is TGTGCCAGCGGGTACGAGCAGTACTTC.

The rearrangement uses TRBV29-1 and TRBJ1-3; no firm D call. The germline V and J ends were trimmed by 4 bases and 4 bases, with 8 bases remaining between them. The CDR3 is made up of 12 amino acids. The germline V gene encodes CDR1 SQVTM and CDR2 ANQGSEA. The CDR3 here is CSVGEQGNTIYF. The DNA for the CDR3 is TGCAGCGTTGGGGAACAGGGAAACACCATATATTTT.

This sequence joins TRBV11-2 and TRBJ2-1; no reliable D call. Germline V gives CDR1 SGHAT, CDR2 FQNNGV. The V end lost 3 bases, the J end lost 7 bases, and 7 bases lay between the germline ends. The CDR3 extends over 12 amino acids. CDR3 coding DNA: TGTGCCAGCAGCTTCGGAAGGAATGAGCAGTTCTTC. Its translation is CASSFGRNEQFF.

Regarding this clone: This sample also contains other DNA sequences that code for the same CDR3. The genes are TRBV9 and TRBJ2-1; D ambiguous. The germline gives CDR1 SGDLS, CDR2 YYNGEE. V shed 1 base and J shed 8 bases, with 4 bases lying between them. This CDR3 has 11 amino acids. CDR3 DNA: TGTGCCAGCAGCGTATCGCATGAGCAGTTCTTC. Residues: CASSVSHEQFF.

V gene TRBV6-7 combines with J gene TRBJ2-1; 8 bases align to TRBD2. TRBV6-7 is identified as an open reading frame with a role that is uncertain. The CDR3 is 17 amino acids. After removal of 2 bases from V and 9 bases from J, the junction contained 15 bases not matched to a gene. The CDR3 nucleotides are TGTGCCAGCAGTTACCCGACGAGGCGTAGCGGGAACGGTGAGCAGTTCTTC. Protein product: CASSYPTRRSGNGEQFF.

V usage is TRBV19 and J usage is TRBJ2-7; 9 bases align to TRBD1. CDR1 and CDR2 (germline): LNHDA, SQIVND (reference sequence). The CDR3 is 17 residues long. V lost 3 bases to trimming and J lost 1 base; unmatched junction nucleotides: 10. The CDR3 region is CASSIAVDRGSSYEQYF. DNA for the CDR3: TGTGCCAGTAGTATCGCAGTCGACAGGGGGTCATCCTACGAGCAGTACTTC.

The chain carries TRBV5-1 and TRBJ1-5; a possible D gene is TRBD1 (5 bases). This CDR3 has 15 amino acids. V lost 4 bases, J lost 3 bases, and 14 bases lay in between. Germline loops: CDR1 SGHRS, CDR2 YFSETQ. The CDR3 coding sequence is TGCGCCAGCAGCGAGAGGAGGGGTTCCAATCAGCCCCAGCATTTT. Amino acid sequence: CASSERRGSNQPQHF.

The CDR3: CASRFVGTGGASTDTQYF. CDR3 bases: TGTGCCAGTAGATTTGTAGGGACAGGGGGCGCGAGCACAGATACGCAGTATTTT. The rearrangement uses TRBV19 and TRBJ2-3; TRBD1 matches at 12 bases. V was clipped by 6 bases and J by 0 bases; unmatched bases: 10. This CDR3 has 18 amino acids. Per germline, CDR1 LNHDA and CDR2 SQIVND (reference sequence). Together with reference TRBV19 and TRBJ2-3, the CDR3 gives the full variable domain: DGGITQSPKYLFRKEGQNVTLSCEQNLNHDAMYWYRQDPGQGLRLIYYSQIVNDFQKGDIAEGYSVSREKKESFPLTVTSAQKNPTAFYLCASRFVGTGGASTDTQYFGPGTRLTVL.

The chain recombines TRBV7-9 with TRBJ2-1; D is unclear. The germline CDR1 and CDR2 sequences are SEHNR and FQNEAQ (reference sequence). This CDR3 has 16 amino acids. The V and J ends lost 1 base and 4 bases respectively, with 14 bases between them. CDR3 coding DNA: TGTGCCAGCAGCTTAGGCAGGCGTACCCTTTACAATGAGCAGTTCTTC. Protein sequence: CASSLGRRTLYNEQFF.

This chain uses TRBV11-2 with TRBJ2-7; 7 positions match TRBD2. The V gene end was trimmed by 2 bases and the J gene end by 4 bases; junction bases not matched to a gene: 5. The CDR3 runs 14 residues. Looked up from germline, CDR1 is SGHAT and CDR2 is FQNNGV. This CDR3 is CASSLRSSGYEQYF. In DNA form, the CDR3 reads TGTGCCAGCAGCTTAAGATCTAGCGGTTACGAGCAGTACTTC.

V usage is TRBV10-3 and J usage is TRBJ2-1, with D possibly TRBD2 on 7 matching bases. The germline CDR1 and CDR2 sequences are ENHRY and SYGVKD. V was shortened by 4 bases and J by 6 bases, with 22 bases between the two germline ends. The CDR3 extends over 17 amino acids. The CDR3 sequence: CAISVEGGGSLGNEQFF. Written as DNA, the CDR3 is TGTGCCATCAGTGTGGAGGGGGGCGGGAGCCTAGGCAATGAGCAGTTCTTC.

The chain uses TRBV9 and TRBJ2-7; 7 bases map to TRBD1. The CDR3 contains 13 residues. The J segment lost 4 bases and the V segment lost 3 bases, leaving 4 bases of the junction unmatched. Germline lookup yields CDR1 SGDLS and CDR2 YYNGEE. The CDR3 here is CASSAPTGYEQYF. Here the CDR3 DNA reads TGTGCCAGCAGCGCCCCGACAGGGTACGAGCAGTACTTC.

The chain uses TRBV7-9 and TRBJ1-4; 9 positions agree with TRBD1. CDR1 is SEHNR and CDR2 is FQNEAQ in the germline V gene (reference sequence). CDR3 size: 18 residues. The J segment lost 3 bases and the V segment lost 5 bases, leaving 13 bases of the junction unmatched. Written as DNA, the CDR3 is TGTGCCAGCAGCCCAACTCGGACAGGGGAATATGCTAATGAAAAACTGTTTTTT. This encodes CASSPTRTGEYANEKLFF.

The chain couples TRBV7-6 to TRBJ2-1, with D perhaps TRBD1 or TRBD2 (6 bases each). V lost 3 bases to trimming and J lost 7 bases, with 13 bases between them. The CDR3 is made up of 14 amino acids. Germline V gene data show CDR1 as SGHVS and CDR2 as FNYEAQ. CDR3 in amino acids: CASSFGGPRNEQFF. CDR3 in DNA: TGTGCCAGCAGCTTTGGGGGGCCTCGGAATGAGCAGTTCTTC.